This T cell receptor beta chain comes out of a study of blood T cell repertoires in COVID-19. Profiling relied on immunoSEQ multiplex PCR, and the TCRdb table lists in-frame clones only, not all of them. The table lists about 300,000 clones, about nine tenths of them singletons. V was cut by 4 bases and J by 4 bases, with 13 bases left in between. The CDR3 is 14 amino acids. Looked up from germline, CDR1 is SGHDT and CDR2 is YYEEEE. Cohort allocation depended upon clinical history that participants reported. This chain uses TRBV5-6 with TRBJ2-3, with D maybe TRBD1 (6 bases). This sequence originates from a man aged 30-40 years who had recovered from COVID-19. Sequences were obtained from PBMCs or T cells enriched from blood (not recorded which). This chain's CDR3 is CASSRSDSPDTQYF. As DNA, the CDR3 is TGTGCCAGCAGCCGGTCGGACAGTCCAGATACGCAGTATTTT.